The rows below give T cell receptor beta chains drawn from one sample of a study of OX40 agonist ivuxolimab in advanced cancers. Sequenced by immunoSEQ multiplex PCR; TCRdb stores in-frame clones only, minus some. The table includes about 100,000 clones, less than 95% detected once. The source was CD4+ or CD8+ T cells sorted from blood, collected in a trial of the OX40 agonist ivuxolimab. These receptor sequences come from an adult with an advanced solid tumor such as melanoma, head and neck, liver or kidney cancer. Each CDR3 is given with its conserved first and last residue. The D gene is left open where the match is weak. Size tells how often a clone was seen (once, few, many) or the class of an expanded clone, and some rows leave it out.

>TRBV11-2|-|TRBJ1-4|-
CASSLVARTEKLFF
TGTGCCAGCAGCTTAGTGGCACGCACTGAAAAACTGTTTTTT
>TRBV28|TRBD2|TRBJ2-7|-
CATTTTSEAYEQYF
TGTGCCACCACTACGACTAGCGAGGCCTACGAGCAGTACTTC
>TRBV4-3|-|TRBJ1-2|-
CASSQRVFNYGYTF
TGCGCCAGCAGCCAACGGGTGTTTAACTATGGCTACACCTTC
>TRBV5-6|TRBD2|TRBJ2-1|-
CASSAIAGVVRYNEQFF
TGTGCCAGCAGCGCAATAGCGGGAGTTGTGAGGTACAATGAGCAGTTCTTC
>TRBV6-1|-|TRBJ1-5|-
CASSEGGTMYQPQHF
TGTGCCAGCAGTGAAGGGGGGACTATGTATCAGCCCCAGCATTTT
>TRBV4-1|-|TRBJ2-3|-
CASSQDQWGRNTDTQYF
TGCGCCAGCAGCCAAGATCAATGGGGGAGGAACACAGATACGCAGTATTTT
>TRBV9|TRBD1|TRBJ2-5|-
CASSGGQGRETQYF
TGTGCCAGCAGCGGGGGACAGGGGAGAGAGACCCAGTACTTC
>TRBV5-6|-|TRBJ1-5|once
CASSFDRNQPQHF
TGTGCCAGCAGCTTTGATCGTAATCAGCCCCAGCATTTT
>TRBV7-9|-|TRBJ2-1|-
CASSLDSPYNEQFF
TGTGCCAGCAGCCTCGACAGTCCCTACAATGAGCAGTTCTTC
>TRBV5-1|-|TRBJ1-1|-
CASSLGLGAESTEAFF
TGCGCCAGCAGCTTGGGTTTGGGGGCGGAGAGCACTGAAGCTTTCTTT
>TRBV2|-|TRBJ1-2|-
CASSDRGYGYTF
TGTGCCAGCAGTGACCGGGGCTATGGCTACACCTTC
>TRBV2|TRBD2|TRBJ2-7|-
CASGEASGRYYEQYF
TGTGCCAGCGGAGAAGCTAGCGGGAGGTACTACGAGCAGTACTTC
>TRBV6-1|-|TRBJ2-7|-
CASSARTDVYEQYF
TGTGCCAGCAGTGCGCGAACTGATGTCTACGAGCAGTACTTC
>TRBV5-1|TRBD1|TRBJ1-2|-
CASSYHPTGGGGNYGYTF
TGCGCCAGCAGCTACCACCCGACAGGGGGCGGTGGTAACTATGGCTACACCTTC
>TRBV2|-|TRBJ2-5|-
CASSGMQETQYF
TGTGCCAGCAGTGGGATGCAAGAGACCCAGTACTTC
>TRBV29-1|-|TRBJ1-2|once
CSVVPGQIGGYTF
TGCAGCGTTGTGCCAGGGCAGATAGGTGGCTACACCTTC
>TRBV9|-|TRBJ1-3|-
CASSPTGNTIYF
TGTGCCAGCAGCCCCACCGGAAACACCATATATTTT
>TRBV10-3|-|TRBJ2-1|-
CAISESTRVQLNEQFF
TGTGCCATCAGTGAGTCGACCAGGGTGCAACTCAATGAGCAGTTCTTC
>TRBV7-3|TRBD2|TRBJ2-7|-
CASSPYGAGGPHEQYF
TGTGCCAGCAGCCCCTACGGAGCGGGAGGGCCCCACGAGCAGTACTTC
>TRBV19|TRBD1|TRBJ1-5|-
CASSGQGGNQPQHF
TGTGCCAGTAGCGGACAGGGGGGCAATCAGCCCCAGCATTTT
>TRBV10-3|TRBD2|TRBJ2-1|-
CAISGGGDEQFF
TGTGCCATCAGTGGGGGGGGAGATGAGCAGTTCTTC
>TRBV28|TRBD2|TRBJ2-3|-
CASSSPGLAGYTQYF
TGTGCCAGCAGTTCTCCGGGACTAGCGGGTTATACGCAGTATTTT
>TRBV7-2|TRBD2|TRBJ2-1|-
CASSLGLAGGMNEQFF
TGTGCCAGCAGCTTAGGGCTAGCGGGAGGGATGAATGAGCAGTTCTTC
>TRBV5-1|TRBD2|TRBJ2-5|-
CASSLGTSVSQETQYF
TGCGCCAGCAGCTTGGGGACTAGCGTGAGCCAAGAGACCCAGTACTTC
>TRBV6-6|-|TRBJ2-3|-
CASSYSGGLSTDTQYF
TGTGCCAGCAGTTACTCCGGCGGACTCAGCACAGATACGCAGTATTTT
>TRBV7-2|-|TRBJ2-5|-
CASSPQQETQYF
TGTGCCAGCAGCCCACAGCAAGAGACCCAGTACTTC
>TRBV6-5|TRBD2|TRBJ2-1|-
CAIFLAGNEQFF
TGTGCCATCTTTCTAGCGGGGAATGAGCAGTTCTTC
>TRBV5-4|TRBD2|TRBJ2-3|-
CASTRNLAGGTDTQYF
TGTGCCAGCACCAGGAATCTAGCGGGAGGCACAGATACGCAGTATTTT
>TRBV5-5|TRBD1|TRBJ1-4|once
CASSSGGGQGEKLFF
TGTGCCAGCAGCTCGGGAGGGGGACAGGGTGAAAAACTGTTTTTT
>TRBV4-1|TRBD1|TRBJ2-7|-
CASSRPGTGGYEQYF
TGCGCCAGCAGCCGACCCGGGACAGGGGGCTACGAGCAGTACTTC
>TRBV18|TRBD1|TRBJ1-5|once
CASSGQGQTYQPQHF
TGTGCCAGCTCGGGACAGGGCCAAACGTATCAGCCCCAGCATTTT
>TRBV7-9|-|TRBJ2-1|once
CASSSSRVGSGFF
TGTGCCAGCAGCTCCTCGAGGGTGGGGTCCGGGTTCTTC
>TRBV5-8|TRBD1|TRBJ1-4|-
CASSPNTGARSAEKLFF
TGTGCCAGCAGCCCCAATACAGGGGCGAGGTCGGCTGAAAAACTGTTTTTT
>TRBV19|-|TRBJ2-3|-
CASKEVRTDTQYF
TGTGCCAGTAAGGAGGTCCGAACAGATACGCAGTATTTT
>TRBV25-1|-|TRBJ2-3|once
CASRSGLRTDTQYF
TGTGCCAGCAGGTCGGGGTTACGCACAGATACGCAGTATTTT
>TRBV7-9|TRBD1|TRBJ1-4|-
CASSPTGVGEKLFF
TGTGCCAGCAGCCCCACAGGGGTCGGTGAAAAACTGTTTTTT
>TRBV27|TRBD2|TRBJ2-5|-
CASSSAVGLATETQYF
TGTGCCAGCAGTTCCGCCGTGGGACTAGCGACGGAGACCCAGTACTTC
>TRBV7-6|-|TRBJ1-5|-
CASSLTGGVQPQHF
TGTGCCAGCAGCTTAACCGGAGGAGTTCAGCCCCAGCATTTT
>TRBV4-1|-|TRBJ2-1|-
CASSQDRSVEQFF
TGCGCCAGCAGCCAAGATCGGAGCGTTGAGCAGTTCTTC
>TRBV7-9|TRBD1|TRBJ2-1|-
CASRPIYRGQVGSYNEQFF
TGTGCCAGCAGACCAATCTACCGCGGACAGGTAGGCTCCTACAATGAGCAGTTCTTC
>TRBV18|-|TRBJ2-7|-
CASSPREGIHEQYF
TGTGCCAGCTCACCACGCGAAGGGATCCACGAGCAGTACTTC
>TRBV28|-|TRBJ1-1|-
CASSRSPRNTEAFF
TGTGCCAGCAGCCGTTCTCCAAGGAACACTGAAGCTTTCTTT
>TRBV13|TRBD2|TRBJ2-1|-
CASSSVLAGGYEQFF
TGTGCCAGCAGCTCCGTACTAGCGGGAGGATATGAGCAGTTCTTC
>TRBV6-6|-|TRBJ1-2|few
CASSYSSVENYGYTF
TGTGCCAGCAGTTACTCGTCGGTAGAGAACTATGGCTACACCTTC
>TRBV11-3|TRBD1|TRBJ2-3|-
CASSPGTGWADTQYF
TGTGCCAGCAGCCCGGGGACAGGGTGGGCAGATACGCAGTATTTT
>TRBV28|-|TRBJ1-4|-
CASSSAGAESEKLFF
TGTGCCAGCAGTTCCGCCGGGGCTGAATCGGAAAAACTGTTTTTT
>TRBV7-3|-|TRBJ2-2|few
CASSPQRDTGELFF
TGTGCCAGCAGCCCCCAGCGGGACACCGGGGAGCTGTTTTTT
>TRBV28|TRBD2|TRBJ2-5|-
CASSSPQSGAQYF
TGTGCCAGCAGTTCCCCACAGAGCGGGGCCCAGTACTTC
>TRBV7-2|-|TRBJ1-1|-
CASSPWTEMNTEAFF
TGTGCCAGCAGCCCGTGGACAGAAATGAACACTGAAGCTTTCTTT
>TRBV15|-|TRBJ1-2|-
CATSPDGIDGYTF
TGTGCCACCAGCCCCGATGGGATAGATGGCTACACCTTC
>TRBV18|-|TRBJ2-5|once
CASSPAGREETQYF
TGTGCCAGCTCACCCGCCGGCAGGGAAGAGACCCAGTACTTC
>TRBV28|-|TRBJ2-6|-
CATSRDGVSGANVLTF
TGTGCCACAAGCAGGGACGGAGTCTCTGGGGCCAACGTCCTGACTTTC
>TRBV18|-|TRBJ1-1|once
CASSPPVGGVGTEAFF
TGTGCCAGCTCACCCCCGGTGGGGGGCGTAGGCACTGAAGCTTTCTTT
>TRBV7-2|TRBD1|TRBJ1-4|-
CASSPTGRNEKLFF
TGTGCCAGCAGTCCGACAGGGAGGAACGAAAAACTGTTTTTT
>TRBV18|TRBD2|TRBJ2-2|-
CASSVDWAGDTNTGELFF
TGTGCCAGCTCAGTGGACTGGGCGGGAGACACGAACACCGGGGAGCTGTTTTTT